This entry describes one TCR beta chain. Its antigen is not identified. Time point here: cycle 4 day 1 (C4D1), after less than seven weeks of nivolumab. Every patient relapsed after autologous stem cell transplantation, and brentuximab vedotin exposure varied. This sample is drawn from a study of PD-1 blockade in classical Hodgkin lymphoma. Study conclusions and caveats: The drivers behind the repertoire differences, possibly disease activity or prior therapy, remain undefined. The diversity seen at baseline in complete responders resembled that of newly diagnosed patients.

TCRdb's table, derived via immunoSEQ multiplex PCR, lists solely in-frame clones and lacks some. The profile shows approximately 96,000 clones, 93% of them singletons. The CDR3 is made up of 13 amino acids. Per the germline V gene, CDR1 is SQVTM and CDR2 is ANQGSEA. J gave up 4 bases and V 5 bases, and 2 bases lay outside the gene matches. The sample in question was peripheral blood mononuclear cells (PBMCs), obtained before the fourth cycle of nivolumab. This sequence was found in a human donor with classical Hodgkin lymphoma. The chain combines TRBV29-1 with TRBJ2-1; the match to TRBD1 covers 10 bases. The CDR3 spells CSVTDRGYNEQFF. CDR3 bases: TGCAGCGTTACGGACAGGGGGTACAATGAGCAGTTCTTC.